The 20 T cell receptor beta chains below were found in one sample sequenced in a study of regulatory T cells in long-lasting Graves disease (dated by TCRdb to about 2021). The method was multiplex PCR. The sequencer was an Illumina HiSeq 4000. TCR beta libraries were built with iRepertoire HTBI primers and Arm-PCR amplification of CDR3 regions. TCRdb applied fastp at Q25 and MiXCR to the public reads, then kept only in-frame beta chains. Rows are combined by CDR3 protein, so each entry shows the most common genes and DNA. The sample table lists a few hundred thousand distinct CDR3 sequences, approximately 23% of them with a count of one. The ten largest clones add up to about an eighth of the sample. The time point label on this specimen signifies: persistent/refractory GD, antithyroid drugs over 5 years with positive TRAb. RNA was extracted from PBMCs in TRIzol for both TCR sequencing and RNA sequencing.

The sequences come from peripheral blood mononuclear cells (PBMCs), collected when the disease was refractory, from a patient treated with antithyroid drugs. All receptors come from a female donor with Graves disease.

The V call is TRBV29-1, the J call TRBJ2-1; 8 positions agree with TRBD2. V lost 5 bases, J lost 9 bases, and 18 bases stayed unmatched. The CDR3 sequence is 16 residues long. Germline V gives CDR1 SQVTM, CDR2 ANQGSEA. This chain's CDR3 is CSVSSGGSGGDREQFF. For the CDR3, the DNA is TGCAGCGTTTCCTCAGGCGGGAGCGGGGGAGACCGTGAGCAGTTCTTC.

This clonotype was observed many times. This chain connects TRBV28 to TRBJ1-4; TRBD1 aligns across 7 bases. The CDR3 loop spans 17 amino acids. CDR1 and CDR2 (germline): MDHEN, SYDVKM. With V trimmed by 7 bases and J by 0 bases, 11 bases remained unmatched. The CDR3 is CASTPRTGPATNEKLFF. DNA of the CDR3: TGTGCCAGCACCCCTCGGACAGGACCGGCAACTAATGAAAAACTGTTTTTT.

This clonotype was seen ten or more times. The J gene is TRBJ2-7, the V gene TRBV6-1; D gene ambiguous. The CDR3 is 14 residues long. Trimming pared 2 bases from V and 4 bases from J, leaving 12 bases between. CDR1 and CDR2 from the germline V gene are MNHNS and SASEGT. The CDR3 DNA reads TGTGCCAGCAGTGAAATTGGCAGCAAATACGAGCAGTACTTC. This codes for CASSEIGSKYEQYF.

The rearrangement uses TRBV3-1 and TRBJ2-5; D remains ambiguous. The CDR3 is made up of 13 amino acids. The germline V gene encodes CDR1 LGHDT and CDR2 YNNKEL (reference sequence). Trimming took 0 bases from V and 5 from J, leaving 7 bases between them. The CDR3 DNA reads TGTGCCAGCAGCCAAGATTTTGGGGAGACCCAGTACTTC. Its protein is CASSQDFGETQYF.

The chain carries TRBV28 and TRBJ2-7; D not resolved. V was pared by 10 bases and J by 3 bases, with 16 bases between. The V gene's germline CDR1 is MDHEN and CDR2 SYDVKM. The CDR3 spans 13 residues. CDR3: CATSSTVDYEQYF. The CDR3 nucleotides read TGTGCCACCTCTTCTACAGTGGACTACGAGCAGTACTTC.

This clonotype was picked up many times. This chain uses TRBV20-1 with TRBJ2-7; 12 positions match TRBD2. CDR3 length equals 15 residues. V lost 1 base, J lost 2 bases, and 3 bases stayed unmatched. Germline V gives CDR1 DFQATT, CDR2 SNEGSKA (reference sequence). The CDR3, as DNA: TGCAGTGCTAGAGTGTCTAGCGGGAGGGCCTACGAGCAGTACTTC. Translated: CSARVSSGRAYEQYF.

The chain couples TRBV6-5 to TRBJ2-7; D gene ambiguous. V gave up 0 bases and J gave up 3 bases, with 9 bases separating them. In germline, CDR1 is MNHEY, CDR2 SVGAGI. The CDR3 is made up of 14 amino acids. This CDR3 is CASSYSETGYEQYF. DNA of the CDR3: TGTGCCAGCAGTTACTCAGAGACCGGCTACGAGCAGTACTTC.

This rearrangement joins TRBV24-1 to TRBJ2-3; perhaps TRBD1 as D (5 bases). Germline V lookup: CDR1 KGHDR, CDR2 SFDVKD. The CDR3 extends over 13 amino acids. V lost 12 bases to trimming and J lost 1 base, with 13 bases between them. The CDR3 DNA reads as TGTGCCGTACGTAAACAGGGCACAGATACGCAGTATTTT. The encoded protein is CAVRKQGTDTQYF.

Of note for this clonotype: One end of the junction fails to match germline, which may point to a read error. The genes are TRBV28 and TRBJ1-5; D is undetermined. The CDR3 totals 15 residues. Germline CDR1 is MDHEN and CDR2 is SYDVKM. CDR3 residues: CASSQDARNNQPQHF. The CDR3 DNA is TGCGCCAGCAGCCAAGATGCCCGGAACAATCAGCCCCAGCATTTT.

V is TRBV20-1 and J is TRBJ2-3, with 7 nucleotides matching TRBD2. CDR3 length: 13 residues. Germline lookup yields CDR1 DFQATT and CDR2 SNEGSKA (reference sequence). With 6 bases clipped from V and 6 bases from J, the junction kept 9 bases outside the gene matches. This CDR3 reads CSAIISGSDTQYF. DNA for the CDR3: TGCAGTGCCATTATTAGCGGGTCGGATACGCAGTATTTT.

This clonotype has a single count. A much larger clone lies a single base off, so this may be a read error. This chain links TRBV27 with TRBJ1-1; D call uncertain. This CDR3 region has 18 residues. The germline V gene encodes CDR1 MNHEY and CDR2 SMNVEV (reference sequence). DNA for the CDR3: TGTGCCAGCAGTTTATCCTTTAGGACGGGGATTACGAACGCTGAAGCTTTCTTT. The encoded protein is CASSLSFRTGITNAEAFF.

This clonotype was seen ten or more times. The chain employs TRBV12-3 or TRBV12-4 and TRBJ1-5; D might be TRBD1 (5 bases). V lost 3 bases and J 2 bases, leaving 11 bases between the germline ends. This CDR3 spans 15 amino acids. The CDR3 loop reads CASSLGERGNQPQHF. CDR3 nucleotides: TGTGCCAGCAGTTTGGGGGAGAGGGGCAATCAGCCCCAGCATTTT.

The chain uses TRBV30 and TRBJ2-5; no reliable D call. Trimming removed 0 bases from V and 1 base from J, with 6 bases in between. The germline V gene has CDR1 GTSNPN and CDR2 SVGIG (reference sequence). This CDR3 has 13 residues. The CDR3 protein is CAWSVMGQETQYF. The DNA for the CDR3 is TGTGCCTGGAGTGTGATGGGCCAAGAGACCCAGTACTTC.

This chain joins TRBV20-1 and TRBJ2-7; 12 bases align to TRBD2. This CDR3 region has 15 residues. The germline CDR1 and CDR2 sequences are DFQATT and SNEGSKA (reference sequence). The trim removed 4 bases at V and 6 bases at J, leaving 10 bases unmatched. The CDR3 loop is CSATELAGGLREQYF. In DNA, the CDR3 is TGCAGTGCTACCGAACTAGCGGGAGGCCTCCGCGAGCAGTACTTC.

The V gene is TRBV7-2, the J gene TRBJ2-7, with TRBD2 matching 15 bases. Germline loops: CDR1 SGHTA, CDR2 FQGNSA. Germline trimming cut 4 bases from V and 6 bases from J; bases unmatched to any gene: 13. CDR3 length: 18 amino acids. The CDR3 reads CASSSTGLAGGLGGEQYF. CDR3 nucleotides: TGTGCCAGCAGCTCCACGGGACTAGCGGGAGGCCTAGGCGGCGAGCAGTACTTC.

The rearrangement joins TRBV6-2 or TRBV6-3 to TRBJ2-3; 10 bases are a match to TRBD1. V lost 8 bases and J lost 5; bases outside the gene matches: 13. Germline V gene sequence: CDR1 MNHEY, CDR2 SVGEGT. The CDR3 contains 16 residues. CDR3 sequence: CASDRGHRGAGDTQYF. CDR3 nucleotide sequence: TGTGCCAGCGACAGGGGGCATAGGGGGGCAGGAGATACGCAGTATTTT.

The chain uses TRBV29-1 and TRBJ2-7, with D maybe TRBD1 (8 bases). This CDR3 spans 18 amino acids. V lost 2 bases and J lost 0, with 23 bases in between. Germline assignment: CDR1 SQVTM and CDR2 ANQGSEA. The CDR3 DNA reads as TGCAGCGTTGAAAGCGCTAACAGGGGGGGGCCAAGCTCCTACGAGCAGTACTTC. Translated, it gives CSVESANRGGPSSYEQYF.

This clonotype turned up a few times. The genes are TRBV5-1 and TRBJ2-6, with D unclear. The germline gives CDR1 SGHRS, CDR2 YFSETQ. This CDR3 contains 15 residues. Trimming took 1 base from V and 2 from J, leaving 7 bases between them. The CDR3 coding sequence is TGCGCCAGCAGCTTGCTCGTCCCTGGGGCCAACGTCCTGACTTTC. Protein sequence: CASSLLVPGANVLTF.

CDR3 in DNA: TGTGCCAGCAGTCCTCGGGGGATCGCCTACGAGCAGTACTTC. This codes for CASSPRGIAYEQYF. The V call is TRBV27, the J call TRBJ2-7; TRBD2 is a possible D gene (6 bases). The V gene lost 5 bases and the J gene lost 2 bases, with 13 bases spanning the gap. The CDR3 loop spans 14 amino acids. CDR1 and CDR2 (germline): MNHEY, SMNVEV (reference sequence).

This clonotype was detected many times. The rearrangement joins TRBV28 to TRBJ1-4; a weak D match, TRBD1 (6 bases). The CDR3 spans 19 residues. CDR1 is MDHEN and CDR2 is SYDVKM in the germline V gene. Trimming pared 1 base from V and 3 bases from J, leaving 21 bases between. The CDR3 DNA reads TGTGCCAGCAGTTTATCTTGGACAGCGATTCGGTCAGCTAATGAAAAACTGTTTTTT. It translates to CASSLSWTAIRSANEKLFF. Full variable domain (outside the CDR3, taken from reference TRBV28 and TRBJ1-4): DVKVTQSSRYLVKRTGEKVFLECVQDMDHENMFWYRQDPGLGLRLIYFSYDVKMKEKGDIPEGYSVSREKKERFSLILESASTNQTSMYLCASSLSWTAIRSANEKLFFGSGTQLSVL.